This is a list of T cell receptor beta chains from one sample in a study of early T cells in non-severe SARS-CoV-2 infection. TCRdb reanalysed the 5' RACE reads using MiXCR and keeps one entry per CDR3 protein. The sample shows approximately 75,000 distinct CDR3 sequences, roughly 4.6% of them seen only once. The sequences come from whole blood, collected at baseline. The source of these receptors is an adult who was a healthcare worker with PCR-confirmed SARS-CoV-2 infection or an uninfected control (not recorded which). The donor label of this sample is uncertain. Each CDR3 is given with its conserved first and last residue. D genes are given only for firm matches. Clone size is given for some rows only: seen once, a few or many times, or a class if the clone is expanded.

V gene: TRBV7-9; D gene: TRBD2; J gene: TRBJ2-1; clone size: many; CDR3 DNA: TGTGCCAGCAGCTTGAGACTAGCGGGGGAAAATGAGCAGTTCTTC; CDR3 protein: CASSLRLAGENEQFF
V gene: TRBV20-1; D gene: -; J gene: TRBJ1-2; clone size: many; CDR3 DNA: TGCAGTGCTTCCGACCCGACGTTAACCTATGGCTACACCTTC; CDR3 protein: CSASDPTLTYGYTF
V gene: TRBV7-9; D gene: -; J gene: TRBJ2-1; clone size: many; CDR3 DNA: TGTGCCAGCAGCTTACTAGTATTGGGATCCTACAATGAGCAGTTCTTC; CDR3 protein: CASSLLVLGSYNEQFF
V gene: TRBV5-1; D gene: TRBD1; J gene: TRBJ1-6; clone size: few; CDR3 DNA: TGCGCCAGCAGCTTGGTCGGCACGGCAGGGGGCGATTCACCCCTCCACTTT; CDR3 protein: CASSLVGTAGGDSPLHF
V gene: TRBV30; D gene: TRBD1; J gene: TRBJ1-5; clone size: many; CDR3 DNA: TGTGCCTGGAGTCCCGGACAGGGGAATCAGCCCCAGCATTTT; CDR3 protein: CAWSPGQGNQPQHF
V gene: TRBV11-2; D gene: TRBD1; J gene: TRBJ2-7; clone size: many; CDR3 DNA: TGTGCCAGCAGCTGGGGACAGGGGATCCTCTACGAGCAGTACTTC; CDR3 protein: CASSWGQGILYEQYF
V gene: TRBV27; D gene: -; J gene: TRBJ1-2; clone size: many; CDR3 DNA: TGTGCCAGCCTCGGGGCGGATCGCTTTGGCTACACCTTC; CDR3 protein: CASLGADRFGYTF
V gene: TRBV2; D gene: TRBD2; J gene: TRBJ2-2; clone size: few; CDR3 DNA: TGTGCCAGCAGCCCCCAGGTAGCGGGGGAGAACACCGGGGAGCTGTTTTTT; CDR3 protein: CASSPQVAGENTGELFF
V gene: TRBV7-8; D gene: TRBD2; J gene: TRBJ2-1; clone size: few; CDR3 DNA: TGTGCCAGCAGCTTAGAGTGGGCCCCTCCCCTAGCGGCGAATCCCAATGAGCAGTTCTTC; CDR3 protein: CASSLEWAPPLAANPNEQFF
V gene: TRBV6-5; D gene: -; J gene: TRBJ1-1; clone size: many; CDR3 DNA: TGTGCCAGCAGTTACCGTGGCTCGAACACTGAAGCTTTCTTT; CDR3 protein: CASSYRGSNTEAFF
V gene: TRBV4-3; D gene: -; J gene: TRBJ1-5; clone size: -; CDR3 DNA: TGCGCCAGCAGCCAAGATCTTTGGACAGATAGCAATCAGCCCCAGCATTTT; CDR3 protein: CASSQDLWTDSNQPQHF
V gene: TRBV5-4; D gene: -; J gene: TRBJ1-6; clone size: few; CDR3 DNA: TGTGCCAGCAGCTTACAGGGCCTCTATAATTCACCCCTCCACTTT; CDR3 protein: CASSLQGLYNSPLHF
V gene: TRBV29-1; D gene: -; J gene: TRBJ1-1; clone size: many; CDR3 DNA: TGCAGCGTTGAAGATGTTTGGGGGAACACTGAAGCTTTCTTT; CDR3 protein: CSVEDVWGNTEAFF
V gene: TRBV11-1; D gene: TRBD1; J gene: TRBJ1-6; clone size: many; CDR3 DNA: TGTGCCAGCCGTAGGGGGCAGCCTTCACCCCTCCACTTT; CDR3 protein: CASRRGQPSPLHF
V gene: TRBV6-1; D gene: -; J gene: TRBJ1-1; clone size: few; CDR3 DNA: TGTGCCAGCAGTGAATGGGGGGACATCAACACTGAAGCTTTCTTT; CDR3 protein: CASSEWGDINTEAFF
V gene: TRBV7-2; D gene: -; J gene: TRBJ2-6; clone size: many; CDR3 DNA: TGTGCCAGCAGCTACCCGGGGCAGTTCTCTGGGGCCAACGTCCTGACTTTC; CDR3 protein: CASSYPGQFSGANVLTF
V gene: TRBV29-1; D gene: TRBD1; J gene: TRBJ2-7; clone size: few; CDR3 DNA: TGCAGCGTTGAGGGCCGGGACAGGGATGGACACGAGCAGTACTTC; CDR3 protein: CSVEGRDRDGHEQYF
V gene: TRBV6-5; D gene: -; J gene: TRBJ1-1; clone size: few; CDR3 DNA: TGTGCCAGCAGTTACGGCGGTTTGAACACTGAAGCTTTCTTT; CDR3 protein: CASSYGGLNTEAFF
V gene: TRBV27; D gene: TRBD1; J gene: TRBJ1-6; clone size: -; CDR3 DNA: TGTGCCAGCAGTTCAAGGACAGGGAACCTCTCCTATAATTCACCCCTCCACTTT; CDR3 protein: CASSSRTGNLSYNSPLHF
V gene: TRBV5-1; D gene: TRBD1; J gene: TRBJ1-4; clone size: -; CDR3 DNA: TGCGCCAGCAGCTTGTCCGGACAGGGGAGAGGTGAAAAACTGTTTTTT; CDR3 protein: CASSLSGQGRGEKLFF
V gene: TRBV19; D gene: TRBD1; J gene: TRBJ2-3; clone size: -; CDR3 DNA: TGTGCCAGTAGTATAAGGACAGGGGAAGATACGCAGTATTTT; CDR3 protein: CASSIRTGEDTQYF
V gene: TRBV29-1; D gene: -; J gene: TRBJ1-1; clone size: many; CDR3 DNA: TGCAGCGTTGAAGATGGAGTTGGCGGCACTGAAGCTTTCTTT; CDR3 protein: CSVEDGVGGTEAFF
V gene: TRBV29-1; D gene: -; J gene: TRBJ2-7; clone size: -; CDR3 DNA: TGCAGCGTCGACCGCGGGCAGGGAAACTACGAGCAGTACTTC; CDR3 protein: CSVDRGQGNYEQYF
V gene: TRBV9; D gene: -; J gene: TRBJ2-3; clone size: few; CDR3 DNA: TGTGCCAGCAGCGCGACTGGAACACTACTCACAGATACGCAGTATTTT; CDR3 protein: CASSATGTLLTDTQYF
V gene: TRBV29-1; D gene: TRBD1; J gene: TRBJ1-4; clone size: few; CDR3 DNA: TGCAGCGTTGGAGCAACAGGGACAGGGGAAAAACTGTTTTTT; CDR3 protein: CSVGATGTGEKLFF
V gene: TRBV6-1; D gene: TRBD2; J gene: TRBJ2-3; clone size: many; CDR3 DNA: TGTGCCAGCAGTGAAAGGGGACTAGCGGCCACAGATACGCAGTATTTT; CDR3 protein: CASSERGLAATDTQYF
V gene: TRBV20-1; D gene: -; J gene: TRBJ1-4; clone size: -; CDR3 DNA: TGCAGTGCTCGGGGGAGCCAAGGGGAAAAACTGTTTTTT; CDR3 protein: CSARGSQGEKLFF
V gene: TRBV12-3/TRBV12-4; D gene: -; J gene: TRBJ2-5; clone size: many; CDR3 DNA: TGTGCCAGCAGTTTCGGACGGAACCAAGAGACCCAGTACTTC; CDR3 protein: CASSFGRNQETQYF
V gene: TRBV30; D gene: TRBD1; J gene: TRBJ1-5; clone size: few; CDR3 DNA: TGTGCCTGGAGTCCCGGGACAGGGGGCGGGCAGCCCCAGCATTTT; CDR3 protein: CAWSPGTGGGQPQHF
V gene: TRBV19; D gene: -; J gene: TRBJ1-3; clone size: -; CDR3 DNA: TGTGCCAGTAGTAGACCGTGGCCCTCTGGAAACACCATATATTTT; CDR3 protein: CASSRPWPSGNTIYF
V gene: TRBV5-5; D gene: -; J gene: TRBJ2-6; clone size: few; CDR3 DNA: TGTGCCAGCAGCTTGTGGGCAGCGAGTGGGGCCAACGTCCTGACTTTC; CDR3 protein: CASSLWAASGANVLTF
V gene: TRBV7-7; D gene: -; J gene: TRBJ2-5; clone size: few; CDR3 DNA: TGTGCTAGCAGCCCAGGAGGGGGGCAAGAGACCCAGTACTTC; CDR3 protein: CASSPGGGQETQYF
V gene: TRBV10-3; D gene: TRBD1; J gene: TRBJ1-2; clone size: -; CDR3 DNA: TGTGCCATCAGTGACCGACAGGGGGCGGACTATGGCTACACCTTC; CDR3 protein: CAISDRQGADYGYTF